What follows are 16 T cell receptor beta chains derived from one specimen sequenced in a study of CD8+CD57+ T cells in acquired aplastic anemia. Before being chosen for sequencing, patients had shown CD8+CD57+ cell expansion by flow cytometry. The template used for profiling TCR beta VDJ and CDR3 was genomic DNA. TCRdb processed the reads anew with MiXCR; each CDR3 protein has one entry. The sample holds roughly 150,000 distinct CDR3 sequences, roughly 48% seen once. The specimen was sorted CD4+, CD8+, or CD8+CD57+ T cells (not recorded which) from PBMCs. These receptors were taken from a human donor with aplastic anemia.

This clonotype was seen ten or more times. V is TRBV5-1 and J is TRBJ1-1, with a tentative D call TRBD1 (5 bases). With 3 bases removed from V and 1 base from J, the gap between germline ends came to 13 bases. This CDR3 spans 15 amino acids. The germline gives CDR1 SGHRS, CDR2 YFSETQ. DNA for the CDR3: TGCGCCAGCAGCTCTCCGGGGGGGAAGAACACTGAAGCTTTCTTT. Its translation: CASSSPGGKNTEAFF.

This clonotype appeared many times. The J gene is TRBJ1-4, the V gene TRBV5-1; D call uncertain. CDR3 length: 14 amino acids. V lost 4 bases to trimming and J lost 11 bases, with 18 bases between them. Germline CDR1 SGHRS, CDR2 YFSETQ. The CDR3 here is CASSREGLGDKLFF. CDR3 coding DNA: TGCGCCAGCAGCCGGGAGGGATTGGGAGACAAACTGTTTTTT.

The V call is TRBV11-1, the J call TRBJ1-2; TRBD1 might be the D (6 bases). This CDR3 has 16 amino acids. Germline lookup yields CDR1 SGHAT and CDR2 FQDESV (reference sequence). The germline V and J ends were trimmed by 3 bases and 4 bases, with 18 bases remaining between them. The chain's CDR3 is CASSLYLAGDIYGYTF. The CDR3 DNA is TGTGCCAGCAGCTTGTACCTGGCAGGGGACATCTATGGCTACACCTTC.

This clonotype was detected only a few times. A read error may explain this, as a much larger clone is one base away. This sequence joins TRBV7-2 and TRBJ2-2; D not certain. The CDR3 has 13 residues. V was shortened by 1 base and J by 9 bases, with 9 bases between the two germline ends. Germline V gene sequence: CDR1 SGHTA, CDR2 FQGNSA. DNA of the CDR3: TGTGCCAGCAGCTTAGAGGGAAGGAGGGAGCTGTTTTTT. It codes for CASSLEGRRELFF.

The sample holds many counts of this clonotype. This rearrangement joins TRBV6-1 to TRBJ2-2; perhaps TRBD1 as D (6 bases). Trimming took 0 bases from V and 3 from J, leaving 8 bases between them. The germline V gene has CDR1 MNHNS and CDR2 SASEGT. The CDR3 length is 15 residues. CDR3 amino acids: CASSEAGQYTGELFF. The CDR3 DNA is TGTGCCAGCAGTGAAGCCGGACAGTACACCGGGGAGCTGTTTTTT.

V and J are TRBV20-1 and TRBJ2-3, with 16 bases fitting TRBD2. Per the germline V gene, CDR1 is DFQATT and CDR2 is SNEGSKA (reference sequence). CDR3 size: 16 residues. The V and J ends lost 0 bases and 7 bases, in that order; junction bases with no gene match: 4. CDR3 in amino acids: CSARERGLAGGHTQYF. CDR3 sequence (DNA): TGCAGTGCTAGAGAGCGGGGACTAGCGGGGGGGCATACGCAGTATTTT.

The chain uses TRBV7-2 and TRBJ2-1, with 8 bases lining up with TRBD2. The V segment lost 2 bases and the J segment 8 bases; nucleotides outside the gene matches: 8. The length of the CDR3 is 15 residues. CDR1 is SGHTA and CDR2 is FQGNSA in the germline V gene. The CDR3 nucleotides read TGTGCCAGCAGCTTAACGGGAGGGAGGTATGATGAGCAGTTCTTC. It codes for CASSLTGGRYDEQFF.

This clonotype was observed a few times. The genes are TRBV2 and TRBJ1-1; TRBD1 is a possible D gene (5 bases). Trimming shortened V by 5 bases and J by 4 bases, and 17 bases separated the two germline ends. There are 15 residues in the CDR3. In germline, CDR1 is SNHLY, CDR2 FYNNEI. CDR3 amino acids: CASSLRSQGPTEAFF. The CDR3 nucleotides read TGTGCCAGCAGTTTAAGGTCCCAGGGACCCACTGAAGCTTTCTTT.

In its sample, this clonotype was seen many times. The CDR3 here is CASSLEGDSDIQYF. The CDR3 DNA reads as TGCGCCAGCAGCTTGGAGGGTGACTCCGACATTCAGTACTTC. The chain is built from TRBV5-1 and TRBJ2-4; D not resolved. The CDR3 loop spans 14 amino acids. Per the germline V gene, CDR1 is SGHRS and CDR2 is YFSETQ. Trimming removed 0 bases from V and 8 bases from J, with 12 bases in between.

This clonotype showed up many times. The CDR3 sequence is CAIRQGKFSNQPQHF. The CDR3 region has the DNA TGCGCCATTAGACAGGGGAAATTTAGCAATCAGCCCCAGCATTTT. The rearrangement uses TRBV5-1 and TRBJ1-5, with TRBD1 matching 8 bases. From germline, CDR1 is SGHRS and CDR2 YFSETQ. This CDR3 comprises 15 residues. Losses at the gene ends were 9 bases for V and 0 bases for J; bases not matched to a gene: 8. Full variable domain (rest looked up from reference TRBV5-1 and TRBJ1-5): KAGVTQTPRYLIKTRGQQVTLSCSPISGHRSVSWYQQTPGQGLQFLFEYFSETQRNKGNFPGRFSGRQFSNSRSEMNVSTLELGDSALYLCAIRQGKFSNQPQHFGDGTRLSIL.

The V and J genes are TRBV5-1 and TRBJ2-5; D gene unclear. CDR3 length: 16 amino acids. CDR1 and CDR2 from the germline V gene are SGHRS and YFSETQ. V was shortened by 0 bases and J by 2 bases, with 14 bases between the two germline ends. This chain's CDR3 is CASSLAVTHFQETQYF. The CDR3 bases are TGCGCCAGCAGCTTGGCTGTGACCCACTTTCAAGAGACCCAGTACTTC.

In its sample, this clonotype was seen many times. This chain's CDR3 is CASSSLRDRGLSSPLHF. The CDR3 DNA is TGTGCCAGCAGCTCATTACGGGACAGGGGGCTAAGTTCACCCCTCCACTTT. This rearrangement joins TRBV3-1 to TRBJ1-6; 12 bases map to TRBD1. This CDR3 spans 17 amino acids. V was clipped by 5 bases and J by 9 bases; unmatched bases: 11. Germline V gives CDR1 LGHDT, CDR2 YNNKEL (reference sequence).

This chain connects TRBV6-1 to TRBJ2-5; D may be TRBD1 (5 bases). The V end was cut by 6 bases, the J end by 5 bases, with 16 bases between. The germline V gene encodes CDR1 MNHNS and CDR2 SASEGT. The CDR3 contains 14 residues. The CDR3 nucleotides read TGTGCCAGCAGAAGCACAGGAGCGTGGGAGACCCAGTACTTC. Amino acid sequence: CASRSTGAWETQYF.

Points on this clonotype: A read error may produce the germline difference seen at one junction end. The chain carries TRBV10-3 and TRBJ1-1, with D perhaps TRBD1 (5 bases). CDR3 length: 15 residues. Germline CDR1 ENHRY, CDR2 SYGVKD. The CDR3 reads CASSYSTVMNTEAFF. CDR3 sequence (DNA): TGTGCCAGCAGTTACTCGACAGTGATGAACACTGAAGCTTTCTTT.

This clonotype showed up many times. The chain is built from TRBV5-8 and TRBJ2-7; D unclear. The CDR3 totals 15 residues. V lost 0 bases to trimming and J lost 6 bases, with 16 bases between them. CDR1 is SGHTS, CDR2 YDEGEE, per germline. CDR3 amino acids: CASSLAVATTAEQYF. The CDR3 DNA reads TGTGCCAGCAGCTTGGCCGTGGCCACGACCGCCGAGCAGTACTTC.

J is TRBJ2-2 and V is TRBV28; 10 bases are a match to TRBD2. This CDR3 is built from 15 residues. In germline, CDR1 is MDHEN, CDR2 SYDVKM. With V trimmed by 5 bases and J by 9 bases, 9 bases remained unmatched. DNA of the CDR3: TGTGCCAGCAGTGTCTACGGGACTAGCGACAGGGAGCTGTTTTTT. As protein: CASSVYGTSDRELFF.